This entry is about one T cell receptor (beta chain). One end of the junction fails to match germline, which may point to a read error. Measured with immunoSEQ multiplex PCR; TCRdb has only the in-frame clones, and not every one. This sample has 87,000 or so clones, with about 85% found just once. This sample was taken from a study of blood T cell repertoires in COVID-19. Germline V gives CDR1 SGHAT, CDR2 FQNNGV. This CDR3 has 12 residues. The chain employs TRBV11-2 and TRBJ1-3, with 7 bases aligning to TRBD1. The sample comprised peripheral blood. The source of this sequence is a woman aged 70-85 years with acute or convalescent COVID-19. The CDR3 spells CASSFYPPGGIF. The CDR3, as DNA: TGTGCCAGCAGCTTCTACCCCCCAGGGGGAATTTTC.